The 11 T cell receptor beta chains presented below share a single source sample, sequenced in a study of T-cell memory formation after mild COVID-19. MiXCR, run by TCRdb on the 5' RACE reads, gives a single entry per CDR3 protein. Found here are fewer than 400,000 distinct CDR3 sequences, about 16% of them singletons; the top ten hold roughly 21%. Sequenced: PBMCs or a T cell subset sorted from them (not recorded which). The receptor source for this set is a young man who had mild COVID-19 (a few samples of this study predate the infection). Cell type and time point are not known.

On this clonotype itself: The germline gene is not matched at one end of the junction; a read error may be the cause. The chain employs TRBV11-3 and TRBJ2-4; 10 bases match TRBD2. CDR1 is SGHNT, CDR2 YENEEA, per germline. This CDR3 region has 15 residues. CDR3 amino acids: CASSLAGGGKNIQYF. The CDR3 DNA reads TGTGCCAGCAGTTTAGCGGGGGGTGGCAAAAACATTCAGTACTTC.

This clonotype was seen more than once but under ten times. V and J are TRBV10-3 and TRBJ2-3; 7 bases agree with TRBD2. V gave up 6 bases and J gave up 0 bases; unmatched junction bases: 0. The CDR3 covers 13 residues. Per germline, CDR1 ENHRY and CDR2 SYGVKD. The CDR3 spells CAIRAGSTDTQYF. CDR3 DNA sequence: TGTGCCATCAGAGCGGGGAGCACAGATACGCAGTATTTT.

This clonotype was counted only a few times. This chain uses TRBV7-9 with TRBJ2-4, with 9 bases matching TRBD2. Germline trimming cut 5 bases from V and 0 bases from J; bases unmatched to any gene: 2. Germline assignment: CDR1 SEHNR and CDR2 FQNEAQ (reference sequence). This CDR3 contains 15 residues. The CDR3 is CASSISGGAKNIQYF. DNA of the CDR3: TGTGCCAGCAGCATTAGCGGGGGAGCCAAAAACATTCAGTACTTC.

This clonotype was observed a few times. The chain links TRBV3-1 to TRBJ1-1, with 7 bases that match TRBD1. The CDR3 has 14 residues. Losses at the gene ends were 1 base for V and 5 bases for J; bases not matched to a gene: 4. Germline CDR1 reads LGHDT; CDR2 reads YNNKEL (reference sequence). CDR3 amino acids: CASSQGQGVTEAFF. DNA of the CDR3: TGTGCCAGCAGCCAAGGACAGGGTGTTACTGAAGCTTTCTTT.

This clonotype was found many times. The chain has TRBV7-2 and TRBJ1-1; TRBD1 might be the D (5 bases). CDR1 and CDR2 (germline): SGHTA, FQGNSA. The CDR3 contains 15 residues. V lost 5 bases and J lost 3, with 16 bases in between. The CDR3 DNA follows: TGTGCCAGCAGCCCAAGGGGTGGGTTTTACACTGAAGCTTTCTTT. This encodes CASSPRGGFYTEAFF.

The CDR3 sequence: CASSLPGQGDYEQYF. CDR3 nucleotides: TGTGCCAGCAGCTTACCCGGACAGGGGGACTACGAGCAGTACTTC. This chain joins TRBV7-2 and TRBJ2-7, with TRBD1 identical over 10 bases. This CDR3 contains 15 residues. Germline-derived CDR1 and CDR2 are SGHTA and FQGNSA. Germline trimming cut 2 bases from V and 3 bases from J; bases unmatched to any gene: 4.

This chain joins TRBV7-9 and TRBJ2-3; D gene ambiguous. Trimming removed 4 bases from V and 6 bases from J, with 23 bases in between. Germline V gene lookup returns CDR1 SEHNR and CDR2 FQNEAQ (reference sequence). This CDR3 has 17 residues. Here the CDR3 reads CASSSPGPLLVTDTQYF. CDR3 DNA: TGTGCCAGCAGCTCGCCTGGTCCACTCTTAGTGACCGATACGCAGTATTTT. Full variable domain (outside the CDR3, taken from reference TRBV7-9 and TRBJ2-3): DTGVSQNPRHKITKRGQNVTFRCDPISEHNRLYWYRQTLGQGPEFLTYFQNEAQLEKSRLLSDRFSAERPKGSFSTLEIQRTEQGDSAMYLCASSSPGPLLVTDTQYFGPGTRLTVL.

This clonotype was counted only a few times. This chain connects TRBV12-3 or TRBV12-4 to TRBJ1-3; no clear D gene. This CDR3 is 13 amino acids long. V was clipped by 2 bases and J by 7 bases, with 9 bases between them. The chain's CDR3 is CASSLTADNTIYF. The CDR3, as DNA: TGTGCCAGCAGTTTAACCGCCGACAACACCATATATTTT.

The V call is TRBV19, the J call TRBJ2-7, with 8 bases lining up with TRBD2. CDR3 length equals 15 residues. Germline CDR1 LNHDA, CDR2 SQIVND (reference sequence). The junction had 11 bases not matched to a gene; V was cut back by 5 bases and J by 5 bases. The CDR3 loop is CASSFSGGAGNEQYF. The CDR3 bases are TGTGCCAGTAGTTTTTCGGGGGGGGCCGGCAACGAGCAGTACTTC. Filled out from reference TRBV19 and TRBJ2-7, the complete variable domain reads DGGITQSPKYLFRKEGQNVTLSCEQNLNHDAMYWYRQDPGQGLRLIYYSQIVNDFQKGDIAEGYSVSREKKESFPLTVTSAQKNPTAFYLCASSFSGGAGNEQYFGPGTRLTVT.

This clonotype was seen ten or more times. The chain recombines TRBV7-2 with TRBJ2-3, with unresolved D. Per germline, CDR1 SGHTA and CDR2 FQGNSA. There are 12 residues in the CDR3. V lost 0 bases to trimming and J lost 7 bases, with 5 bases between them. The chain's CDR3 is CASSLALHTQYF. Written as DNA, the CDR3 is TGTGCCAGCAGCTTAGCACTACATACGCAGTATTTT.

V and J are TRBV4-2 and TRBJ2-5; TRBD1 might be the D (6 bases). Germline V gives CDR1 LGHNA, CDR2 YNFKEQ. V lost 2 bases to trimming and J lost 5 bases, with 18 bases between them. CDR3 size: 16 residues. Here the CDR3 DNA reads TGTGCCAGCAGCCAATCGGAGCCAGGGGAGCTGGAGACCCAGTACTTC. Encoded protein: CASSQSEPGELETQYF.